This T cell receptor (beta chain) was recorded in a study of shared clonotypes between healthy human individuals. Whole-study findings and limits: The authors expected sequencing depth to affect clonotype sharing among donors.

Authors' processing steps: Junction-only sequences without quality scores came from ImmunoSEQ, so filtering differed. Clones were read by immunoSEQ multiplex PCR, and TCRdb kept only the in-frame ones, dropping some. The V and J calls and the clone size are those of that table, but D and trimming were determined from the DNA. The table shows roughly 1,500,000 clones, with roughly 98.5% occurring only once. The CDR3 contains 15 residues. Trimming took 0 bases from V and 0 from J, leaving 9 bases between them. CDR1 and CDR2 (germline): SGHRS, YFSETQ. Note on this clone: No antigen is known for it.

This sequence joins TRBV5-1 and TRBJ1-1; D not resolved. The clonotype was recovered from a man aged 25-45 years in good health. The specimen was naive CD4+ T cells sorted from blood. The subset denotes: CD45RA+ positively selected. DNA of the CDR3: TGCGCCAGCAGCTTGGGCGAGGGAATGAACACTGAAGCTTTCTTT. Translation gives CASSLGEGMNTEAFF.